This TCR beta chain was identified in a study of cytomegalovirus exposure and HLA in healthy donors (dated by TCRdb to 2015 to 2018). With regard to the full study: According to an earlier analysis of several hundred of the donors, about 179 million T cells yielded over 90 million unique TCR beta sequences and 276 Gb of sequence data. Roughly 300 gigabases of sequencing data and roughly 81 million unique TCR sequences made up an early release that covered some 640 HLA-typed donors. Among the roughly 400 genotyped donors, around 81% belonged to the genetic ancestry cluster associated with self-reported Caucasian donors. The aim of the study was to test whether cataloging public T cell receptors could identify signatures of past pathogen exposure. The T cell repertoires of around 670 subjects were profiled by immunosequencing and related to cytomegalovirus serostatus. Along with the approximately 670-subject first cohort, a separate validation cohort of over 90 different subjects was used. The study combined high-throughput TCR immunosequencing, statistical association of individual TCRs with disease status, and machine learning to predict cytomegalovirus infection status. To study patterns of TCR occurrence, a later analysis re-analyzed previously published TCR beta repertoires from around 670 donors and added high-resolution HLA genotyping. Rather than using new phenotypic data, the later analysis identified candidate immune exposures from TCR beta sequences and from how often those sequences occurred across donors. In an earlier analysis of 550 to 700 of the donors, high-throughput TCR beta sequencing was used to judge whether each TCR beta V gene segment behaved as functional or pseudogenic. Donor age, sex, ethnicity and CMV serostatus were compiled alongside the repertoire data. A later genetic analysis took genome-wide SNP genotypes for 398 of the 666 donors and used that subset as a discovery cohort. All discovery cohort repertoires had been generated using a single sequencing platform. Class I and class II HLA loci were covered by the typing at four-digit resolution. The number of typed donors differed by locus: roughly 620-640 for A, B, C, DRB1 and DQB1; approximately 540 for DQA1; 606 for DPA1; and roughly 450 for DPB1. A few DR-DQ haplotypes were handled as single units for association and clustering because linkage in the cohort was strong. Across about 370 genotyped donors of the cohort, an average of approximately 240,000 unique TCR beta nucleotide sequences per donor were sequenced, and approximately 17% of those sequences were non-productive. Points the paper makes about the study in general: The authors suggested that the approach could potentially be extended to other disease states and immunological phenotypes. An earlier analysis of approximately 590 of the donors showed that most TCR beta V segments appeared in productive rearrangements either about 87% or about 30% of the time, which broadly matched IMGT annotations. Most TCR sequences were observed very rarely across donors, whereas some public TCRs were present in many individuals. When HLA alleles, especially DR and DQ, strongly co-occurred, TCR associations were difficult to assign to individual alleles. Cytomegalovirus status was reported to be diagnosed by the classifier with high specificity and sensitivity in both the original and validation cohorts. Some IMGT-functional V segments, including TRBV6-2 and TRBV6-3, could not be distinguished by the 87-base-pair reads and were therefore excluded. Compared with the approximately 720-donor mean, donors in an Asian-associated ancestry cluster had fewer N-insertions in productive TCRs, according to a later genetic analysis. The presence/absence analyses assumed that sequencing depth was roughly uniform across donors, and that assumption may not be true. The sequencing pipeline was judged likely to have produced a cluster of highly shared sequence variants as a technical artifact. Specific HLA alleles were associated with 16,951 TCR beta sequences at a false discovery rate of 0.05 in a later analysis. In a later analysis, HLA-associated TCR beta chains were found to be more clonally expanded and to have lower generation probabilities than equally common non-associated chains. According to a later analysis, most CMV-associated TCR beta chains appeared to be HLA-restricted, and the HLA associations seemed to be driven largely by CMV exposure. For the cohort, immune exposure information was limited to CMV serostatus. Because counts were too low, approximately 15 rarely observed V segments, including chromosome 9 orphons, were excluded from the earlier analysis of several hundred of the donors. This cohort had only TCR beta chains sequenced, and the lack of alpha or paired-chain data limited which features could be detected. A further reported finding was that TCR beta sequences accurately predicted the HLA-A and HLA-B alleles for most subjects in the first cohort. A later analysis found that TCR association rates varied across HLA loci, with DRB1 alleles showing the most associated TCRs and HLA-C alleles the fewest. In vitro tests confirmed that three of the cytomegalovirus-associated TCR beta chains recognize cytomegalovirus antigens. V-gene and J-gene trimming of TCR beta chains was associated with a missense DCLRE1C variant in a later genetic analysis, and the association was replicated in an independent cohort. The study gave a list of under 200 TCR beta chains associated with cytomegalovirus. According to a later analysis, parvovirus B19, influenza, CMV and Epstein-Barr virus appeared linked to several top co-occurrence clusters. Because HLA typing was missing for some donors at each locus, association tests included only the typed subset. Correlated functional status among segregating V segments might reflect linkage disequilibrium, but an unknown experimental factor could not be ruled out.

This clone was recorded a few times. Its antigen specificity is not known. There are no base qualities to consult, and no much larger clone falls within one base. The receptor library was made with the immunoSEQ multiplex PCR assay. For the multiplex PCR, a mixture combining 60 forward primers for TCR Vbeta segments and 13 reverse primers for TCR Jbeta segments was used. A multiplex PCR assay on genomic DNA amplified the CDR3 region of rearranged TCR beta genes. The Illumina HiSeq System was used to sequence the amplified TCR beta libraries as 87-base-pair reads. Turning to the authors' computational methods: In a later analysis, about 80 million unique TCR beta chains were counted across the 690 or so repertoires, and roughly 11 million of these chains were shared by at least two donors. A nearest-neighbor algorithm error-corrected the raw reads and collapsed the reads into unique sequences, merging closely related sequences to remove PCR and sequencing errors. CDR3 sequences were aligned to IMGT reference sequences to assign V, D and J gene segments. Each retained sequence needed at least a six-nucleotide match to both a V gene segment and a J gene segment. A rearrangement was called productive if the CDR3 had no stop codons and remained in frame with V and J, and every other rearrangement was called non-productive. CDR3 was defined according to IMGT convention as the region running from the second conserved V-encoded cysteine to the conserved J-encoded phenylalanine. The earlier analysis of 587 of the donors excluded sequences that lacked an unambiguous match to a single V gene segment. In an earlier analysis of 587 of the donors, V segments were called functional above 56.7% productive rearrangements and were called segregating when the between-donor standard deviation exceeded 5%. A statistical classification framework was developed to diagnose cytomegalovirus status using the catalog of TCR beta chain sequences. In a later analysis, TCR nucleotide sequences were compared against IMGT/GENE-DB human TR gene sequences so that V and J genes could be assigned. Using the TCRdist pipeline, a later analysis assigned CDR3 sequences along with most-parsimonious VDJ recombination scenarios. In a later analysis, each TCR beta chain was defined by its CDR3 amino acid sequence together with its V-gene family, and reads without a unique V-gene family were excluded. To address suspected cross-contamination and a sequencing artifact, a later analysis removed some 620 highly shared, low-generation-probability nucleotide sequences. In a later analysis, a clonal expansion index for each public chain was calculated from normalized within-repertoire ranks of inferred template counts. In a later analysis, generation probabilities were computed using a VDJ recombination model fitted to out-of-frame rearrangements, and the results were checked against IGoR. Hypergeometric tests were used in a later analysis to score TCR-TCR, TCR-HLA and TCR-CMV co-occurrence, with a repertoire-size bias correction applied to the TCR pairs. In a later analysis, false discovery rates were estimated by permuting HLA or CMV assignments 20 times. In a later analysis, co-occurring TCRs were grouped with DBSCAN, and TCRdist sequence similarity was added when clustering was performed within HLA-allele-positive subsets. For co-occurrence clustering, repertoires with fewer than 30,000 or more than 120,000 public chains were excluded, along with five or six repertoires with anomalous nucleotide sharing. In TCRdb, the immuneACCESS table is reduced to in-frame sequences with V and J assigned. These tables do not hold every clone; where another copy was compared, an unresolved V gene accounts for under half, and the others remain unexplained. Clone size and the V and J calls come from that table; the DNA yielded D and trimming. The table for this sample lists about 120,000 clones; 70% to 85% of them were counted only once. The top ten clonotypes cover around 3.5% of the sample.

Counted from cysteine to phenylalanine, this CDR3 has 16 amino acids. Left in the record is the CDR3 DNA by itself, 48 bases read in frame from the first base. In total, approximately 700 healthy bone marrow donors made up the cohort. Cohort members were all nominally healthy when sampled, although unrecorded immune exposures were likely present. Of the 600 or so cohort members, about 290 had a positive CMV serostatus and roughly 370 had a negative one, while no CMV serostatus was recorded for the donor. Every donor gave a peripheral blood sample, and the peripheral blood mononuclear cells from that sample were used for TCR beta sequencing. The Qiagen DNeasy Blood Extraction Kit was used to extract genomic DNA from the blood cell samples.

The TCR sequence derives from a human donor in good health. Sequencing was carried out using PBMCs. The rearrangement joined TRBV21-1 to TRBJ2-2; TRBD2, the D gene given by the table, was not confirmed from the DNA. TRBV21-1 is a pseudogene locus. The CDR3 region reads CASSPKTERVTGELFF. The DNA is as follows: TGTGCCAGCAGCCCAAAGACGGAGCGGGTCACCGGGGAGCTGTTTTTT.